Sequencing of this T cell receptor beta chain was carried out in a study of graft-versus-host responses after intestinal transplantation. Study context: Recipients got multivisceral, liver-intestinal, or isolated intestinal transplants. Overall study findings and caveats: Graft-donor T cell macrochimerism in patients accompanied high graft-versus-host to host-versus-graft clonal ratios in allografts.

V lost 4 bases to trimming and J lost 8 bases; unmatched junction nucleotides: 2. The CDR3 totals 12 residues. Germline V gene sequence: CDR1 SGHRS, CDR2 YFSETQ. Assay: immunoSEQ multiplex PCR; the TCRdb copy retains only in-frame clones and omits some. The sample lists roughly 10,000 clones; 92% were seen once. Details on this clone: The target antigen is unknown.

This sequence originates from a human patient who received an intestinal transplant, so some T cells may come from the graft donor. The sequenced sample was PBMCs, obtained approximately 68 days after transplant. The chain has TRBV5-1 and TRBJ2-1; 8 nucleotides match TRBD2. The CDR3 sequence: CASSPGGDEQFF. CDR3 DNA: TGCGCCAGCAGCCCGGGAGGGGATGAGCAGTTCTTC.